This T cell receptor beta chain was retrieved from a study of OX40 agonist ivuxolimab in advanced cancers. Looking at the study overall: Each dose-escalation patient presented with hepatocellular carcinoma, melanoma, renal cell or head and neck cancer.

The method was immunoSEQ multiplex PCR; TCRdb's version includes in-frame clones alone and lacks a portion of them. Found here are some 60,000 clones, around 93% of them singletons; the top ten hold roughly 12%. The ends lost 0 bases at V and 3 bases at J; junction bases unmatched: 5. Germline CDR1 reads MGHRA; CDR2 reads YSYEKL. This CDR3 has 16 amino acids. This sample comprised CD4+ or CD8+ T cells sorted from blood, obtained in a trial of the OX40 agonist ivuxolimab. The chain has TRBV4-1 and TRBJ2-7; 10 bases fit TRBD2. This sequence originates from an adult with an advanced solid tumor such as melanoma, head and neck, liver or kidney cancer. DNA of the CDR3: TGCGCCAGCAGCCAAGAATGGTCTAGCGGGAGCTACGAGCAGTACTTC. The encoded protein is CASSQEWSSGSYEQYF.